Listed below are T cell receptor beta chains from one sample, sequenced in a study of shared clonotypes between healthy human individuals. The table came from immunoSEQ multiplex PCR; TCRdb's copy has only in-frame clones and leaves some out. The sample contains 2.5 million or so clones, approximately 92% of which appear only once. Sample: naive CD4+ T cells sorted from blood. Every receptor here comes from a man aged 18 to 29 in good health. Both conserved end residues are part of each CDR3. A D gene is named only where the DNA matches it firmly. Part of the rows lack a size; the others show once, few, many or a class for expanded clones.

cdr3_length d_call j_call v_call clone_size cdr3_aa cdr3_nt
15 . TRBJ1-2 TRBV19 . CASNLAPSGLYGYTF TGTGCCAGTAACCTCGCCCCATCGGGCCTCTATGGCTACACCTTC
14 . TRBJ2-1 TRBV9 . CASSVRRYGDEQFF TGTGCCAGCAGCGTGCGGCGGTATGGGGATGAGCAGTTCTTC
13 . TRBJ2-1 TRBV19 . CASSLTVYNEQFF TGTGCCAGTAGTCTGACAGTCTACAATGAGCAGTTCTTC
16 TRBD1 TRBJ2-1 TRBV27 . CASSLSLTGPYNEQFF TGTGCCAGCAGTTTATCGTTGACAGGGCCTTACAATGAGCAGTTCTTC
14 . TRBJ1-1 TRBV19 . CASSKGGLNTEAFF TGTGCCAGTAGTAAAGGTGGTCTGAACACTGAAGCTTTCTTT
13 TRBD2 TRBJ2-7 TRBV5-6 . CASSLWEGYEQYF TGTGCCAGCAGCTTGTGGGAGGGGTACGAGCAGTACTTC
15 . TRBJ2-1 TRBV5-1 . CASSISSASHDEQFF TGCGCCAGCAGCATCAGCAGCGCGTCGCATGATGAGCAGTTCTTC
14 . TRBJ1-3 TRBV6-6 . CASTPRETGNTIYF TGTGCCAGCACTCCAAGGGAAACTGGAAACACCATATATTTT
14 . TRBJ2-7 TRBV4-1 . CASSQGGLSYEQYF TGCGCCAGCAGCCAAGGGGGGTTAAGCTACGAGCAGTACTTC
13 . TRBJ2-5 TRBV10-3 . CAIRTSGLETQYF TGTGCCATCAGGACATCAGGGTTAGAGACCCAGTACTTC
15 . TRBJ1-1 TRBV21-1 . CASKVSDTRDTEAFF TGTGCCAGCAAGGTCTCGGACACCAGGGACACTGAAGCTTTCTTT
14 . TRBJ2-7 TRBV6-6 . CASSYARQVNEQYF TGTGCCAGCAGTTACGCACGACAGGTCAACGAGCAGTACTTC
12 . TRBJ1-2 TRBV10-3 . CAISESGLGYTF TGTGCCATCAGTGAGTCGGGACTTGGCTACACCTTC
17 . TRBJ1-5 TRBV30 once CAWSAPGPVTPNQPQHF TGTGCCTGGAGTGCACCGGGCCCCGTAACTCCCAATCAGCCCCAGCATTTT
16 TRBD2 TRBJ2-4 TRBV6-1 once CASSEEGWEGKNIQYF TGTGCCAGCAGTGAGGAGGGTTGGGAGGGCAAAAACATTCAGTACTTC
13 TRBD2 TRBJ2-7 TRBV5-4 . CASSPGGGNEQYF TGTGCCAGCAGTCCTGGGGGGGGTAACGAGCAGTACTTC
19 TRBD1 TRBJ1-6 TRBV4-3 . CASSPTDRAVSTGGSPLHF TGCGCCAGCAGCCCCACGGACAGGGCAGTATCTACAGGGGGTTCACCCCTCCACTTT
14 TRBD2 TRBJ2-3 TRBV25-1 . CASSEGGGTDTQYF TGTGCCAGCAGTGAAGGGGGGGGAACAGATACGCAGTATTTT
14 . TRBJ1-4 TRBV21-1 . CASSTRRPNEKLFF TGTGCCAGCAGCACGAGAAGACCTAATGAAAAACTGTTTTTT
14 TRBD1 TRBJ1-5 TRBV6-6 . CASRGQVGSQPQHF TGTGCCAGCAGAGGACAGGTTGGGAGTCAGCCCCAGCATTTT
19 TRBD2 TRBJ2-7 TRBV5-6 . CASSTPGTSGRPSTYEQYF TGTGCCAGCAGTACGCCCGGGACTAGCGGGAGGCCCTCCACCTACGAGCAGTACTTC
16 . TRBJ2-2 TRBV5-5 once CASSPVQGPNTGELFF TGTGCCAGCAGCCCAGTCCAGGGACCTAACACCGGGGAGCTGTTTTTT
14 . TRBJ2-7 TRBV5-1 . CASSLVGDPGEQYF TGCGCCAGCAGCTTGGTGGGGGATCCTGGCGAGCAGTACTTC
15 TRBD2 TRBJ2-7 TRBV5-1 . CASSLLERGGREQYF TGCGCCAGCAGCTTGTTGGAGCGGGGGGGCCGCGAGCAGTACTTC
17 . TRBJ2-2 TRBV19 . CASIGAGQAKNTGELFF TGTGCCAGTATCGGGGCAGGGCAGGCGAAGAACACCGGGGAGCTGTTTTTT
16 . TRBJ1-3 TRBV19 once CASSFRGISSGNTIYF TGTGCCAGTAGTTTTCGAGGGATAAGCTCTGGAAACACCATATATTTT
13 . TRBJ1-5 TRBV6-5 . CASSYKRGYPQHF TGTGCCAGCAGTTACAAGCGGGGCTATCCCCAGCATTTT
16 TRBD1 TRBJ2-7 TRBV4-1 . CASSQSRDRSSYEQYF TGCGCCAGCAGCCAAAGCCGGGACAGGAGTTCCTACGAGCAGTACTTC
13 . TRBJ2-3 TRBV14 . CASSPLGTDTQYF TGTGCCAGCAGTCCGCTAGGCACAGATACGCAGTATTTT
13 TRBD1 TRBJ1-5 TRBV6-6 . CASITQGGQPQHF TGTGCCAGCATCACACAGGGGGGCCAGCCCCAGCATTTT
14 TRBD2 TRBJ2-7 TRBV2 once CASSRTSGGYEQYF TGTGCCAGCAGTCGGACTAGCGGGGGATACGAGCAGTACTTC
15 . TRBJ2-1 TRBV5-1 . CASDSGGGSYNEQFF TGCGCCAGCGACAGTGGTGGGGGCTCCTACAATGAGCAGTTCTTC
15 . TRBJ2-2 TRBV5-1 once CASRIGTGNTGELFF TGCGCCAGCAGGATCGGGACCGGGAACACCGGGGAGCTGTTTTTT
16 TRBD2 TRBJ2-2 TRBV7-2 once CASSSTSGTVTGELFF TGTGCCAGCAGCTCCACTAGCGGAACCGTCACCGGGGAGCTGTTTTTT
15 TRBD1 TRBJ2-5 TRBV5-1 . CASSPRQGKEETQYF TGCGCCAGCAGCCCAAGACAGGGCAAGGAAGAGACCCAGTACTTC
12 . TRBJ1-2 TRBV15 once CATSDGYYGYTF TGTGCCACCAGTGACGGTTACTATGGCTACACCTTC
14 TRBD1 TRBJ2-3 TRBV5-1 . CASSFDRGTDTQYF TGCGCCAGCAGCTTTGACAGGGGCACAGATACGCAGTATTTT
15 TRBD1 TRBJ1-2 TRBV5-1 . CASSLAGTGTYGYTF TGCGCCAGCAGCCTGGCCGGGACAGGGACTTATGGCTACACCTTC
19 TRBD2 TRBJ2-3 TRBV5-1 . CASSLSPTGGGRDMMAQYF TGCGCCAGCAGTTTGTCCCCGACGGGCGGGGGGCGCGACATGATGGCGCAGTATTTT
12 . TRBJ2-7 TRBV11-2 once CASSLGGSATDF TGTGCCAGCAGCTTAGGGGGGAGCGCTACGGACTTC
16 TRBD2 TRBJ2-1 TRBV10-1 . CASSDGGGITYNEQFF TGCGCCAGCAGTGATGGCGGGGGTATCACCTACAATGAGCAGTTCTTC
17 TRBD1 TRBJ2-6 TRBV18 . CASSPGTGGSGANVLTF TGTGCCAGCTCACCGGGGACAGGGGGCTCTGGGGCCAACGTCCTGACTTTC
15 TRBD1 TRBJ1-1 TRBV18 . CASSVTRTGIAEAFF TGTGCCAGCTCAGTCACCCGGACAGGGATCGCTGAAGCTTTCTTT
13 TRBD1 TRBJ1-1 TRBV6-4 . CASPGQGNTEAFF TGTGCCTCTCCGGGACAGGGGAACACTGAAGCTTTCTTT
16 TRBD1 TRBJ2-5 TRBV25-1 . CASSEPGQGKKKTQYF TGTGCCAGCAGTGAACCGGGACAGGGGAAGAAGAAGACCCAGTACTTC
13 TRBD1 TRBJ1-2 TRBV5-4 . CASTRDRISGYTF TGTGCCAGCACCCGGGACAGGATCAGTGGCTACACCTTC
16 . TRBJ2-3 TRBV7-9 . CASSLGERTIRDTQYF TGTGCCAGCAGCTTAGGGGAGAGGACTATTCGTGATACGCAGTATTTT
11 TRBD1 TRBJ2-7 TRBV30 . CAYDRVGEQYF TGTGCCTACGACAGGGTGGGGGAGCAGTACTTC
15 . TRBJ1-1 TRBV9 . CASRPKGVENTEAFF TGTGCCAGCAGGCCGAAAGGGGTTGAGAACACTGAAGCTTTCTTT
13 . TRBJ2-1 TRBV2 . CASIERTFNEQFF TGTGCCAGCATCGAACGAACTTTCAATGAGCAGTTCTTC
18 TRBD1 TRBJ2-7 TRBV14 . CASSQDDFGTGIPYEQYF TGTGCCAGCAGCCAAGATGATTTCGGGACAGGAATTCCTTACGAGCAGTACTTC